Below, 11 T cell receptor beta chains from the same sample are listed, as sequenced in a study of cytomegalovirus exposure and HLA in healthy donors. Profiled with immunoSEQ multiplex PCR; TCRdb holds only in-frame clones, not every one. This table holds around 160,000 clones, 75% to 95% found once. The source material was PBMCs. These receptors came from a woman younger than 35 in good health and CMV-seropositive.

The chain has TRBV27 and TRBJ1-1, with 8 bases identical to TRBD1. V dropped 8 bases and J dropped 5; count of bases not matched to a gene: 7. From germline, CDR1 is MNHEY and CDR2 SMNVEV (reference sequence). The CDR3 is 13 residues long. In nucleotides, the CDR3 is TGTGCCAGCGCCCCAGGGGGCGCAACTGAAGCTTTCTTT. Protein sequence: CASAPGGATEAFF.

This chain joins TRBV5-1 and TRBJ2-7; 7 bases line up with TRBD1. CDR1 SGHRS and CDR2 YFSETQ come from the germline V gene. This CDR3 has 15 residues. With V trimmed by 4 bases and J by 4 bases, 11 bases remained unmatched. CDR3 in DNA: TGCGCCAGCAGCGACGCCCACAGGGGCCTGTACGAGCAGTACTTC. Translating it yields CASSDAHRGLYEQYF.

The sample holds one count of this clone. V is TRBV5-4 and J is TRBJ2-1; D call uncertain. This CDR3 spans 11 amino acids. V lost 3 bases to trimming and J lost 7 bases, with 5 bases between them. Germline lookup yields CDR1 SGHNT and CDR2 YYREEE (reference sequence). CDR3 DNA sequence: TGTGCCAGCAGCTCGTTAAATGAGCAGTTCTTC. Translating gives CASSSLNEQFF.

V usage is TRBV5-1 and J usage is TRBJ2-2, with D maybe TRBD2 (5 bases). The V end was cut by 3 bases, the J end by 5 bases, with 17 bases between. The CDR3 totals 16 residues. CDR1 and CDR2 (germline): SGHRS, YFSETQ. The CDR3 DNA reads TGCGCCAGCAGCTCTACTAGGGCCCATGCTACCGGGGAGCTGTTTTTT. It yields the protein CASSSTRAHATGELFF.

This chain links TRBV19 with TRBJ1-2, with unresolved D. The CDR3 is made up of 12 amino acids. V was pared by 9 bases and J by 3 bases, with 11 bases between. CDR1 is LNHDA and CDR2 is SQIVND in the germline V gene (reference sequence). CDR3 in amino acids: CARSGRDYGYTF. Written as DNA, the CDR3 is TGTGCCAGAAGTGGGAGGGACTATGGCTACACCTTC.

V gene TRBV2 combines with J gene TRBJ1-2, with 7 bases lining up with TRBD1. V lost 8 bases, J lost 1 base, and 10 bases stayed unmatched. Germline CDR1 reads SNHLY; CDR2 reads FYNNEI. CDR3 length equals 15 residues. CDR3 sequence reads: CASEQGGALNYGYTF. CDR3 bases: TGTGCCAGCGAGCAGGGGGGTGCTCTTAACTATGGCTACACCTTC. The entire variable domain, with the rest obtained from reference TRBV2 and TRBJ1-2, is as follows: EPEVTQTPSHQVTQMGQEVILRCVPISNHLYFYWYRQILGQKVEFLVSFYNNEISEKSEIFDDQFSVERPDGSNFTLKIRSTKLEDSAMYFCASEQGGALNYGYTFGSGTRLTVV.

The V call is TRBV6-6, the J call TRBJ2-7; D perhaps matches TRBD1 (6 bases). The CDR3 length is 14 residues. Germline V gives CDR1 MNHNY, CDR2 SVGAGI (reference sequence). V was pared by 2 bases and J by 3 bases, with 11 bases between. The CDR3 spells CASSYVGANYEQYF. DNA of the CDR3: TGTGCCAGCAGTTACGTGGGGGCCAACTACGAGCAGTACTTC.

The chain carries TRBV6-6 and TRBJ2-3; 8 nucleotides match TRBD1. Germline V lookup: CDR1 MNHNY, CDR2 SVGAGI (reference sequence). The CDR3 is 15 residues long. After removal of 8 bases from V and 2 bases from J, the junction contained 9 bases not matched to a gene. The CDR3 spells CASEGTGGITDTQYF. CDR3 DNA sequence: TGTGCCAGCGAGGGAACAGGGGGGATCACAGATACGCAGTATTTT.

The V call is TRBV28, the J call TRBJ1-4, with 7 bases matching TRBD1. The CDR3 loop spans 14 amino acids. Unmatched junction bases numbered 10, after V lost 8 bases and J lost 7 bases. CDR1 and CDR2 from the germline V gene are MDHEN and SYDVKM. The CDR3 DNA reads TGTGCCAGCCGACCCGGGCAGGGGGGTGAAAAACTGTTTTTT. Translating gives CASRPGQGGEKLFF.

This chain connects TRBV30 to TRBJ2-2; tentatively, D is TRBD2 (5 bases). Germline V lookup: CDR1 GTSNPN, CDR2 SVGIG (reference sequence). The length of the CDR3 is 12 residues. The germline V and J ends were trimmed by 5 bases and 6 bases, with 10 bases remaining between them. The CDR3 sequence: CAWGGLAGELFF. CDR3 DNA: TGTGCCTGGGGAGGACTGGCCGGGGAGCTGTTTTTT.

The rearrangement joins TRBV5-6 to TRBJ1-6; tentatively, D is TRBD1 (6 bases). V lost 0 bases and J 7 bases, leaving 14 bases between the germline ends. Germline V CDR1 and CDR2: SGHDT, YYEEEE. CDR3 length equals 16 residues. CDR3 region: CASSLGGNRENSPLHF. The CDR3 nucleotides read TGTGCCAGCAGCTTGGGGGGGAACAGGGAGAATTCACCCCTCCACTTT.